These T cell receptor beta chains were read from a single sample in a study of shared clonotypes between healthy human individuals. This table comes from immunoSEQ multiplex PCR, and its TCRdb copy is limited to in-frame clones, with some not included. This sample has some 1 million clones, with approximately 70% found just once. The source material was memory CD4+ T cells sorted from blood. The receptor set was obtained from a man younger than 35 in good health. The CDR3 runs from the conserved cysteine through the conserved F or W. Each record gives: clone size, D gene, V gene, J gene, CDR3 protein, CDR3 DNA. D genes are given only for firm matches. Size tells how often a clone was seen (once, few, many) or the class of an expanded clone, and some rows leave it out.

-	-	TRBV5-5	TRBJ2-4	CASSNSPRGVAKNIQYF	TGTGCCAGCAGCAATAGCCCCAGGGGCGTAGCCAAAAACATTCAGTACTTC
-	-	TRBV4-1	TRBJ2-1	CASSQTKGGDSTSEQFF	TGCGCCAGCAGCCAAACGAAAGGAGGGGACTCAACAAGTGAGCAGTTCTTC
-	TRBD2	TRBV19	TRBJ2-4	CASSPPWTSGGRLAKNIQYF	TGTGCCAGTAGTCCTCCCTGGACTAGCGGGGGTAGACTAGCCAAAAACATTCAGTACTTC
-	-	TRBV5-8	TRBJ1-1	CASSPIIAPNTEAFF	TGTGCCAGCAGCCCCATAATCGCACCGAACACTGAAGCTTTCTTT
few	TRBD1	TRBV7-9	TRBJ2-7	CASSQWGQGTYEQYF	TGTGCCAGCAGCCAGTGGGGACAGGGAACCTACGAGCAGTACTTC
-	TRBD1	TRBV19	TRBJ1-1	CASSIDRGTEAFF	TGTGCCAGTAGTATAGACAGGGGGACTGAAGCTTTCTTT
-	-	TRBV6-4	TRBJ2-1	CASSDSRAAVPYNEQFF	TGTGCCAGCAGTGACTCCCGGGCGGCGGTACCTTACAATGAGCAGTTCTTC
few	TRBD2	TRBV6-1	TRBJ2-1	CASSTKRGDNEQFF	TGTGCCAGCAGTACCAAGCGGGGGGACAATGAGCAGTTCTTC
-	-	TRBV4-1	TRBJ1-1	CASSLQAGTPGLAAFF	TGCGCCAGCAGCCTTCAAGCCGGGACCCCGGGCCTGGCAGCTTTCTTT
-	-	TRBV6-5	TRBJ1-4	CASHTGLFF	TGTGCCAGTCACACAGGGCTGTTTTTT
-	-	TRBV2	TRBJ1-2	CASSPYHVAQGNGGYTF	TGTGCCAGCAGTCCCTACCATGTAGCCCAGGGTAACGGTGGCTACACCTTC
-	-	TRBV27	TRBJ1-5	CASSFGSGNQPQHF	TGTGCCAGCAGTTTTGGCAGCGGCAATCAGCCCCAGCATTTT
-	-	TRBV5-1	TRBJ2-4	CASSLGEEYIQYF	TGCGCCAGCAGCTTGGGGGAGGAATACATTCAGTACTTC
-	TRBD1	TRBV11-2	TRBJ2-1	CASSPAQGGNEQFF	TGTGCCAGCAGCCCGGCACAGGGGGGCAATGAGCAGTTCTTC
-	-	TRBV5-6	TRBJ1-6	CASSLGVNSPLHF	TGTGCCAGCAGCTTGGGTGTAAATTCACCCCTCCACTTT
-	TRBD1	TRBV27	TRBJ1-2	CASSRTGGANNYGYTF	TGTGCCAGCAGTAGGACAGGGGGCGCGAATAACTATGGCTACACCTTC
-	-	TRBV14	TRBJ1-5	CASSQRGPHQPQHF	TGTGCCAGCAGCCAACGGGGCCCCCATCAGCCCCAGCATTTT
-	-	TRBV30	TRBJ1-1	CAWSDNSGEAFF	TGTGCCTGGAGTGATAACAGCGGCGAAGCTTTCTTT
-	-	TRBV29-1	TRBJ1-2	CSVSTGNYGYTF	TGCAGCGTTTCTACGGGGAACTATGGCTACACCTTC
-	-	TRBV30	TRBJ1-6	CAWSPGGTYNSPLHF	TGTGCCTGGAGCCCGGGGGGCACCTATAATTCACCCCTCCACTTT
-	TRBD2	TRBV5-1	TRBJ2-1	CASSPGTSGSLWFF	TGCGCCAGCAGCCCAGGGACTAGCGGGAGCCTCTGGTTCTTC
-	TRBD2	TRBV27	TRBJ2-7	CASRGGRTVSSYEQYF	TGTGCCAGCAGGGGGGGGAGGACGGTGAGCTCCTACGAGCAGTACTTC
once	-	TRBV7-6	TRBJ2-1	CASSSTDSSYNEQFF	TGTGCCAGCAGCTCGACAGATAGCTCCTACAATGAGCAGTTCTTC
-	-	TRBV6-1	TRBJ1-1	CASTEEYEAFF	TGTGCCAGCACAGAGGAGTATGAAGCTTTCTTT
-	-	TRBV5-1	TRBJ2-2	CASSLPLTGNTGELFF	TGCGCCAGCAGCCTGCCTCTGACAGGGAACACCGGGGAGCTGTTTTTT
-	-	TRBV19	TRBJ1-1	CASSMSASVNTEAFF	TGTGCCAGTAGTATGAGTGCATCGGTGAACACTGAAGCTTTCTTT
few	TRBD1	TRBV28	TRBJ2-7	CASSGAQGAWASEQYF	TGTGCCAGCAGTGGGGCACAGGGGGCCTGGGCTAGCGAGCAGTACTTC
few	-	TRBV15	TRBJ1-4	CATSRDVWSTNEKLFF	TGTGCCACCAGCAGAGATGTATGGTCAACTAATGAAAAACTGTTTTTT
-	-	TRBV6-5	TRBJ2-6	CASSPEARGANVLTF	TGTGCCAGCAGTCCCGAGGCTCGTGGGGCCAACGTCCTGACTTTC
-	-	TRBV5-4	TRBJ1-2	CASSLARDGNYGYTF	TGTGCCAGCAGCTTGGCTCGGGACGGAAACTATGGCTACACCTTC
-	-	TRBV10-3	TRBJ1-2	CAISDGVGANYGYTF	TGTGCCATCAGTGATGGGGTAGGAGCTAACTATGGCTACACCTTC
few	-	TRBV5-4	TRBJ2-1	CASSLVAGPEYEQFF	TGTGCCAGCAGCTTGGTGGCGGGGCCGGAGTATGAGCAGTTCTTC
-	-	TRBV12-2	TRBJ1-5	CASRPPGPQHF	TGTGCAAGTCGGCCCCCGGGGCCCCAGCATTTT
-	TRBD1	TRBV6-5	TRBJ2-2	CASSYHGQGMVKLFF	TGTGCCAGCAGTTACCACGGACAGGGTATGGTGAAGCTGTTTTTT
-	-	TRBV18	TRBJ1-6	CASSPSGMGNSPLHF	TGTGCCAGCTCACCATCAGGGATGGGAAATTCACCCCTCCACTTT
-	-	TRBV18	TRBJ1-1	CASSPSSADTEAFF	TGTGCCAGCTCACCATCCAGCGCGGACACTGAAGCTTTCTTT
-	TRBD1	TRBV5-1	TRBJ1-1	CATRGQVNTEAFF	TGCGCCACGAGGGGACAGGTGAACACTGAAGCTTTCTTT
-	TRBD2	TRBV7-2	TRBJ2-7	CASSLGAGGGYEQYF	TGTGCCAGCAGCTTAGGTGCGGGAGGGGGCTACGAGCAGTACTTC
-	TRBD1	TRBV9	TRBJ2-3	CASSPTAGTGAQDTQYF	TGTGCCAGCAGCCCAACTGCCGGGACAGGGGCTCAGGATACGCAGTATTTT
-	TRBD1	TRBV10-3	TRBJ2-2	CAISGPQGANTGELFF	TGTGCCATCAGTGGCCCGCAGGGGGCGAACACCGGGGAGCTGTTTTTT
-	TRBD2	TRBV19	TRBJ2-3	CASRSSGSSTDTQYF	TGTGCCAGTAGGTCTAGCGGGAGTAGCACAGATACGCAGTATTTT
-	TRBD1	TRBV11-2	TRBJ2-7	CASSPRDRLGSYEQYF	TGTGCCAGCAGCCCCCGGGACAGGCTGGGCTCCTACGAGCAGTACTTC
few	TRBD1	TRBV30	TRBJ1-1	CAWIGQANTEAFF	TGTGCCTGGATAGGACAGGCGAACACTGAAGCTTTCTTT
-	TRBD2	TRBV5-1	TRBJ2-3	CASSLGGGAGVQYF	TGCGCCAGCAGCTTGGGAGGAGGAGCGGGAGTGCAGTATTTT
-	-	TRBV6-5	TRBJ2-3	CASSYTLSGADTQYF	TGTGCCAGCAGTTACACTTTAAGTGGGGCAGATACGCAGTATTTT
-	TRBD2	TRBV18	TRBJ2-5	CASSPSGLAGDGTQYF	TGTGCCAGCTCACCGTCGGGACTAGCGGGAGACGGGACCCAGTACTTC
-	TRBD2	TRBV5-4	TRBJ2-1	CASSSFLAGADGVYNEQFF	TGTGCCAGCAGCTCCTTTCTAGCGGGGGCCGATGGGGTTTACAATGAGCAGTTCTTC
-	TRBD2	TRBV7-9	TRBJ2-3	CASGLAGKVGTQYF	TGTGCCAGCGGGCTAGCGGGGAAGGTAGGGACGCAGTATTTT
-	TRBD1	TRBV10-1	TRBJ2-3	CASSAGGAGTDTQYF	TGCGCCAGCAGTGCAGGGGGCGCCGGCACAGATACGCAGTATTTT
-	TRBD2	TRBV10-1	TRBJ2-3	CASSRGLAGADTQYF	TGCGCCAGCAGTCGGGGACTAGCGGGAGCCGATACGCAGTATTTT
-	-	TRBV5-1	TRBJ2-7	CASSSQTGKDEQYF	TGCGCCAGCAGCTCCCAGACAGGTAAAGACGAGCAGTACTTC
-	-	TRBV18	TRBJ2-7	CASSLGGRGNEQYF	TGTGCCAGCTCCCTGGGTGGTCGCGGAAACGAGCAGTACTTC
-	-	TRBV27	TRBJ2-2	CASSLSRLAGELFF	TGTGCCAGCAGTTTATCTCGACTAGCCGGGGAGCTGTTTTTT